This TCR beta chain came from a study of graft-versus-host responses after intestinal transplantation. Study-wide context: Multivisceral, liver-intestinal, or isolated intestinal grafts were transplanted into recipients. Every recipient had anti-thymocyte globulin induction and around three years of tacrolimus plus steroids.

This clone was detected only once. Its antigen is undetermined. Clones were sequenced by immunoSEQ multiplex PCR, and TCRdb holds only the in-frame ones, with some missing. The repertoire includes some 87,000 clones, roughly 92% of them detected once, and about 0.3% sits in the top ten. Study results and caveats: There were GvH clones found in recipient marrow, and some of them appeared first in ileum or blood.

The source of this sequence is a human donor who received an intestinal transplant. This sample comprised unstimulated CD4+ T cells sorted from spleen or lymph node cells, obtained before intestinal transplant.

CDR3 in DNA: TGCGCCAGCAGCTTCGTAGCGGGAGTTTACAATGAGCAGTTCTTC. It translates to CASSFVAGVYNEQFF. The chain joins TRBV5-1 to TRBJ2-1; 9 bases are a match to TRBD2. There are 15 residues in the CDR3. The V and J ends lost 2 bases and 4 bases, in that order; junction bases with no gene match: 4. Germline CDR1 and CDR2: SGHRS and YFSETQ.